The 23 T cell receptor beta chains in this list originate from one sample, sequenced in a study of memory CD4+ T cells and cytomegalovirus serostatus. The assay was immunoSEQ multiplex PCR, and TCRdb's table has in-frame clones only and misses some. The repertoire holds 50,000 to 65,000 clones, with approximately 80% as singletons. The sort gate was single viable CD3+CD4+CD8-CD45RO+ cells for memory CD4+ T cells. The sequenced material came from memory CD4+ T cells from blood. All receptors derive from an adult in good health and CMV-seronegative.

This clone occurred once. The J gene is TRBJ2-7, the V gene TRBV5-4, with TRBD1 matching 9 bases. V shed 3 bases, J shed 5 bases, and the junction held 6 bases outside the gene matches. CDR3 length: 14 amino acids. Looked up from germline, CDR1 is SGHNT and CDR2 is YYREEE (reference sequence). Here the CDR3 reads CASSSPGQGHEQYF. For the CDR3, the DNA is TGTGCCAGCAGCTCTCCGGGACAGGGCCACGAGCAGTACTTC.

J is TRBJ2-1 and V is TRBV5-1; 9 positions match TRBD1. The CDR3 is 15 amino acids. The J segment lost 2 bases and the V segment lost 6 bases, leaving 6 bases of the junction unmatched. Germline lookup yields CDR1 SGHRS and CDR2 YFSETQ. This CDR3 is CASTRGQGTYNEQFF. CDR3 nucleotides: TGCGCCAGCACCCGGGGACAGGGAACCTACAATGAGCAGTTCTTC.

The chain couples TRBV11-3 to TRBJ1-2; 9 bases align to TRBD1. CDR1 SGHNT and CDR2 YENEEA come from the germline V gene. J gave up 6 bases and V 7 bases, and 3 bases lay outside the gene matches. The CDR3 contains 12 residues. The CDR3 bases are TGTGCCAGCAACCGGGACAGGGATGGCTACACCTTC. Its protein product is CASNRDRDGYTF.

This chain uses TRBV15 with TRBJ1-4; D gene ambiguous. V was shortened by 1 base and J by 0 bases, with 3 bases between the two germline ends. The CDR3 contains 14 residues. Germline CDR1 LNHNV, CDR2 YYDKDF (reference sequence). The CDR3 region has the DNA TGTGCCACCAGCAGAGCTGCAACTAATGAAAAACTGTTTTTT. Protein: CATSRAATNEKLFF.

This clone was recorded a few times. This sequence joins TRBV15 and TRBJ1-1; no clear D. The germline CDR1 and CDR2 sequences are LNHNV and YYDKDF (reference sequence). The CDR3 runs 13 residues. V lost 5 bases, J lost 1 base, and 8 bases lay in between. CDR3 sequence reads: CATSGRTNTEAFF. In nucleotides, the CDR3 is TGTGCCACCAGCGGAAGGACGAACACTGAAGCTTTCTTT.

The rearrangement joins TRBV10-2 to TRBJ2-4, with TRBD1 as a possible D gene (6 bases). The germline V gene encodes CDR1 WSHSY and CDR2 SAAADI. The CDR3 spans 14 residues. The V end lost 4 bases, the J end lost 8 bases, and 15 bases lay between the germline ends. The CDR3 loop is CASSGRGSGDIQYF. CDR3 nucleotide sequence: TGCGCCAGCAGTGGCAGGGGATCAGGGGACATTCAGTACTTC.

The chain is built from TRBV4-2 and TRBJ2-5, with D perhaps matching TRBD1 or TRBD2 (7 bases each). This CDR3 has 14 amino acids. V gave up 1 base and J gave up 5 bases, with 11 bases separating them. Germline V lookup: CDR1 LGHNA, CDR2 YNFKEQ. The CDR3 DNA follows: TGTGCCAGCAGCCAAGGCCAGGGGGGGGAGACCCAGTACTTC. It specifies CASSQGQGGETQYF.

The chain uses TRBV28 and TRBJ1-5; D unclear. The V gene's germline CDR1 is MDHEN and CDR2 SYDVKM. Trimming left V 4 bases short and J 2 bases short, with 9 bases between. The CDR3 sequence is 14 residues long. CDR3 amino acids: CASSSANRNQPQHF. For the CDR3, the DNA is TGTGCCAGCAGTTCGGCGAATCGCAATCAGCCCCAGCATTTT. The variable domain in full, with the rest retrieved from reference TRBV28 and TRBJ1-5, is DVKVTQSSRYLVKRTGEKVFLECVQDMDHENMFWYRQDPGLGLRLIYFSYDVKMKEKGDIPEGYSVSREKKERFSLILESASTNQTSMYLCASSSANRNQPQHFGDGTRLSIL.

This clone came up a few times. This CDR3 reads CASSYPQGNYGYTF. CDR3 bases: TGTGCCAGCAGTTACCCCCAGGGTAACTATGGCTACACCTTC. The V gene is TRBV6-6, the J gene TRBJ1-2; D may be TRBD1 (5 bases). This CDR3 contains 14 residues. In germline, CDR1 is MNHNY, CDR2 SVGAGI (reference sequence). Trimming left V 2 bases short and J 1 base short, with 8 bases between.

The genes are TRBV6-6 and TRBJ1-1, with TRBD1 matching 9 bases. Per the germline V gene, CDR1 is MNHNY and CDR2 is SVGAGI (reference sequence). The V and J ends lost 7 bases and 2 bases, in that order; junction bases with no gene match: 8. The CDR3 runs 15 residues. The CDR3 nucleotides read TGTGCCAGCACCCTGGACAGGGGAGGTAACACTGAAGCTTTCTTT. Residues: CASTLDRGGNTEAFF.

V gene TRBV9 combines with J gene TRBJ1-5; D possibly corresponds to TRBD1 (5 bases). This CDR3 spans 14 amino acids. Trimming pared 1 base from V and 1 base from J, leaving 6 bases between. Germline V gives CDR1 SGDLS, CDR2 YYNGEE. The CDR3: CASSVSGSNQPQHF. CDR3 nucleotide sequence: TGTGCCAGCAGCGTATCAGGGAGCAATCAGCCCCAGCATTTT.

The rearrangement joins TRBV6-5 to TRBJ2-7; 9 bases match TRBD1. There are 13 residues in the CDR3. V lost 6 bases, J lost 5 bases, and 5 bases stayed unmatched. Germline-derived CDR1 and CDR2 are MNHEY and SVGAGI. The CDR3 nucleotides read TGTGCCAGCAGCCAACAGGGGGCGGACGAGCAGTACTTC. Translated: CASSQQGADEQYF.

The CDR3 DNA is TGTGCCAGCAGCGTAGACAGGGTTGTTGGTGAAGCTTTCTTT. This codes for CASSVDRVVGEAFF. The gene calls are TRBV7-2 and TRBJ1-1, with TRBD1 matching over 7 bases. CDR3 size: 14 residues. J lost 7 bases, V lost 5 bases, and 10 bases had no gene match. From germline, CDR1 is SGHTA and CDR2 FQGNSA. Using reference TRBV7-2 and TRBJ1-1 for the parts outside the CDR3, the full variable domain is GAGVSQSPSNKVTEKGKDVELRCDPISGHTALYWYRQSLGQGLEFLIYFQGNSAPDKSGLPSDRFSAERTGGSVSTLTIQRTQQEDSAVYLCASSVDRVVGEAFFGQGTRLTVV.

The chain employs TRBV9 and TRBJ2-5; TRBD2 might be the D (6 bases). The CDR3 loop spans 15 amino acids. Trimming removed 2 bases at V and 3 bases at J, with 14 bases between. In germline, CDR1 is SGDLS, CDR2 YYNGEE. CDR3 nucleotides: TGTGCCAGCAGCGTTACTAGCTGGGTCGAAGAGACCCAGTACTTC. This sequence encodes CASSVTSWVEETQYF.

The chain employs TRBV11-3 and TRBJ2-3; 11 positions agree with TRBD2. CDR3 length: 16 amino acids. Germline V lookup: CDR1 SGHNT, CDR2 YENEEA. J gave up 5 bases and V 1 base, and 5 bases lay outside the gene matches. This CDR3 reads CASSLGSSGGRDTQYF. The CDR3 coding sequence is TGTGCCAGCAGCTTAGGATCTAGCGGGGGGAGAGATACGCAGTATTTT.

The V and J genes are TRBV4-1 and TRBJ1-1; 7 nucleotides match TRBD1. The CDR3 sequence is 14 residues long. V was pared by 3 bases and J by 0 bases, with 1 base of the junction left unmatched. Germline CDR1 and CDR2: MGHRA and YSYEKL. In DNA, the CDR3 is TGCGCCAGCAGCCACGGGACAGTGAACACTGAAGCTTTCTTT. It is translated as CASSHGTVNTEAFF.

V usage is TRBV7-3 and J usage is TRBJ2-7, with 9 bases aligning to TRBD1. With 0 bases clipped from V and 2 bases from J, the junction kept 2 bases outside the gene matches. This CDR3 contains 15 residues. Germline values: CDR1 SGHTA, CDR2 FQGTGA. CDR3 bases: TGTGCCAGCAGCTTAACCGGGACAGGGACCTACGAGCAGTACTTC. This codes for CASSLTGTGTYEQYF.

The chain combines TRBV11-3 with TRBJ1-1; possible D gene TRBD1, 6 bases. This CDR3 comprises 13 residues. Trimming stripped 5 bases from V and 8 bases from J, with 15 bases between. The germline gives CDR1 SGHNT, CDR2 YENEEA. The DNA of the CDR3 is TGTGCCAGCAGCCGAGATGGGGGGGCAGAAGCTTTCTTT. Protein sequence: CASSRDGGAEAFF.

This sequence joins TRBV9 and TRBJ2-3; D ambiguous. Per the germline V gene, CDR1 is SGDLS and CDR2 is YYNGEE. V shed 1 base and J shed 2 bases, with 5 bases lying between them. The CDR3 is 13 residues long. CDR3 protein: CASSVSATDTQYF. The CDR3 DNA reads as TGTGCCAGCAGCGTAAGCGCCACAGATACGCAGTATTTT.

This chain uses TRBV11-2 with TRBJ1-2; D is uncertain. The CDR3 consists of 15 residues. V was clipped by 0 bases and J by 0 bases, with 8 bases between them. The germline CDR1 and CDR2 sequences are SGHAT and FQNNGV. The CDR3 loop is CASSLEGVANYGYTF. DNA for the CDR3: TGTGCCAGCAGCTTAGAGGGAGTCGCTAACTATGGCTACACCTTC.

J is TRBJ2-3 and V is TRBV11-2; D gene unclear. V dropped 1 base and J dropped 1 base, with 6 bases sitting between them. Germline V gives CDR1 SGHAT, CDR2 FQNNGV. The CDR3 spans 14 residues. As DNA, the CDR3 is TGTGCCAGCAGCTTAGGCTACCGCACAGATACGCAGTATTTT. Amino acid sequence: CASSLGYRTDTQYF.

The rearrangement joins TRBV27 to TRBJ2-7; no clear D gene. V lost 6 bases to trimming and J lost 3 bases, with 18 bases between them. The CDR3 is 15 residues long. The germline gives CDR1 MNHEY, CDR2 SMNVEV (reference sequence). The CDR3: CASSRTTTVSYEQYF. CDR3 in DNA: TGTGCCAGCAGCCGAACTACCACCGTCAGCTACGAGCAGTACTTC.

This rearrangement joins TRBV29-1 to TRBJ2-7; D possibly corresponds to TRBD2 (6 bases). The germline V gene encodes CDR1 SQVTM and CDR2 ANQGSEA. There are 11 residues in the CDR3. Deletions cut 4 bases from V and 6 bases from J, with 10 bases between. CDR3: CSVAGGSEQYF. In DNA, the CDR3 is TGCAGCGTTGCTGGAGGGTCCGAGCAGTACTTC.